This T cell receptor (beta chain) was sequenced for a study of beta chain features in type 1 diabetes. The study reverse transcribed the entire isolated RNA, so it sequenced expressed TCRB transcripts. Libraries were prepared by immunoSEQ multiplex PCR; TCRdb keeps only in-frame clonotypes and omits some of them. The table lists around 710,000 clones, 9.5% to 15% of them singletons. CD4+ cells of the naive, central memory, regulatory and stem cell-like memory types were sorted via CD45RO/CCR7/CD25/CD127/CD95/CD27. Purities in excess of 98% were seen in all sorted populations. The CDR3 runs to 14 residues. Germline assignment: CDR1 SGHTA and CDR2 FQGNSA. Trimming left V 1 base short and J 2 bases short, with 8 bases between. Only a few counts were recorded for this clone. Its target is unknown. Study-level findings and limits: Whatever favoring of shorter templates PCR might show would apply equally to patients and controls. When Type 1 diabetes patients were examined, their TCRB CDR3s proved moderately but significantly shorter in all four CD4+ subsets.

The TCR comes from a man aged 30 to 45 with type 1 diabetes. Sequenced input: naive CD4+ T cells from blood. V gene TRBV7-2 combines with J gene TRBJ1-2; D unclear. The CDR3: CASSLGVGNYGYTF. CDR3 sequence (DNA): TGTGCCAGCAGCTTAGGGGTAGGGAACTATGGCTACACCTTC.